The source of this TCR beta chain is a study of blood T cell repertoires in COVID-19. Only in-frame clones appear in the TCRdb table, and some are missing; sequencing was by immunoSEQ multiplex PCR. The sample consists of some 420,000 clones, 80% to 90% of them appearing once. Germline V gives CDR1 SQVTM, CDR2 ANQGSEA. CDR3 size: 12 residues. Deletions cut 5 bases from V and 8 bases from J, with 12 bases between. The V call is TRBV29-1, the J call TRBJ1-4; weak D call: TRBD1 (5 bases). Specimen: PBMCs or T cells enriched from blood (not recorded which). This TCR came from a man under 40 who had recovered from COVID-19. The CDR3 reads CSVQFQGEKLFF. In DNA form, the CDR3 reads TGCAGCGTTCAATTTCAGGGCGAAAAACTGTTTTTT.